This T cell receptor (beta chain) comes out of a study of beta chain features in type 1 diabetes. Study-level points and caveats: A definitive answer on HLA type influencing TCRB rearrangement was not reached here.

In its sample, this clone was seen a few times. The antigen is unknown. Of the isolated RNA, all was reverse transcribed, and so the sequenced material was expressed TCRB transcripts. Clones were sequenced by immunoSEQ multiplex PCR, and TCRdb holds only the in-frame ones, with some missing. Of roughly 500,000 clones in the sample, around 10% were seen once. Trimming took 3 bases from V and 0 from J; bases not matched to a gene: 6. Germline CDR1 and CDR2: LGHNA and YNFKEQ. This CDR3 comprises 18 residues. This clonotype was obtained from a woman under 30 in good health. The J gene is TRBJ2-6, the V gene TRBV4-2, with 9 bases identical to TRBD2. The sample consisted of naive CD4+ T cells from blood. DNA for the CDR3: TGTGCCAGCAGCCAGTATCTAGCGGGAAGCTCTGGGGCCAACGTCCTGACTTTC. It encodes CASSQYLAGSSGANVLTF.